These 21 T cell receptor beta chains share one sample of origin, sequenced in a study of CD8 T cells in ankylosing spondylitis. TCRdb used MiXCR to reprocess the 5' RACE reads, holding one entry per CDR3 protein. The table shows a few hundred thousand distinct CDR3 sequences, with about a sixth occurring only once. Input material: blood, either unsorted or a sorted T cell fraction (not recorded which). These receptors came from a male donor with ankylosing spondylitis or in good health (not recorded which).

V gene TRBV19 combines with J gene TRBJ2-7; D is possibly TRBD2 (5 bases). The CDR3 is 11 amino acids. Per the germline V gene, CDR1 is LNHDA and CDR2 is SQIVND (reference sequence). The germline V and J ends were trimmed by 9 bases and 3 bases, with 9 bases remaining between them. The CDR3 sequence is CASGNGYEQYF. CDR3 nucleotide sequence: TGTGCCAGCGGGAACGGCTACGAGCAGTACTTC.

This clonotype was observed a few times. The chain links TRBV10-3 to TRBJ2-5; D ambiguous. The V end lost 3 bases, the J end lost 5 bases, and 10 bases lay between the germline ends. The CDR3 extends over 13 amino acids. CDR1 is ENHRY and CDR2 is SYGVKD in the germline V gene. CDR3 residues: CAISEPNLETQYF. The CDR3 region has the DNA TGTGCCATCAGTGAACCCAACTTGGAGACCCAGTACTTC.

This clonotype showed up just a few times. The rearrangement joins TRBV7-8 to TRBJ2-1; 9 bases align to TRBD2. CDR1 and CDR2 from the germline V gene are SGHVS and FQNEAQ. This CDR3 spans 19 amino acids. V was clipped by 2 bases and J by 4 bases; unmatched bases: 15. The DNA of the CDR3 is TGTGCCAGCAGCTTATTGAGGGTAGCGGGAGTGACTTTTTACAATGAGCAGTTCTTC. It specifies CASSLLRVAGVTFYNEQFF.

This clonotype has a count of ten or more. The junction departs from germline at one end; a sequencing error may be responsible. The DNA of the CDR3 is TGTGCTAGCAGCTTGGCGGGAGGGGCTCCCTACGAGCAGTACTTC. It is translated as CASSLAGGAPYEQYF. V and J are TRBV7-7 and TRBJ2-7, with 9 nucleotides matching TRBD2. The V gene's germline CDR1 is SSHAT and CDR2 FNYEAQ (reference sequence). The CDR3 runs 15 residues.

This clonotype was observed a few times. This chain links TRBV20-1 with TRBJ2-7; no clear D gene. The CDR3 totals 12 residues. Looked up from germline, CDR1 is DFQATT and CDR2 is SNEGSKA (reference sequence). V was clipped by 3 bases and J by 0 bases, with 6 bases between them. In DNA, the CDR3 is TGCAGTGCTAGGGCGGACTCCTACGAGCAGTACTTC. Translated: CSARADSYEQYF.

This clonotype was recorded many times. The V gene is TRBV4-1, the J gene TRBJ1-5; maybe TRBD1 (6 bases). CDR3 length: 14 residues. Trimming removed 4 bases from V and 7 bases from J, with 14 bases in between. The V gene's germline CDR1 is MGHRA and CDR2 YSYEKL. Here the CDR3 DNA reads TGCGCCAGCAGCCGGTGGGGGGGCAGACAGCCCCAGCATTTT. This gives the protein CASSRWGGRQPQHF.

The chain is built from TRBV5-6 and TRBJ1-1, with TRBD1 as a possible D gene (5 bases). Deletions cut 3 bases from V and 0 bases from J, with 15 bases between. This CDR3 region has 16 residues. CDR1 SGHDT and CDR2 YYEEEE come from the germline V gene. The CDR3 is CASSSRRGSMNTEAFF. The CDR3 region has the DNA TGTGCCAGCAGCTCCAGGCGGGGGAGCATGAACACTGAAGCTTTCTTT.

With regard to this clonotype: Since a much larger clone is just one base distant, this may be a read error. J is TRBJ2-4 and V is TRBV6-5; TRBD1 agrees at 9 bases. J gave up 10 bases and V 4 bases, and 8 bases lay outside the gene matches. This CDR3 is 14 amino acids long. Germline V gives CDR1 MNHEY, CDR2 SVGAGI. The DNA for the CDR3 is TGTGCCAGCAGTTTAGGGACAGGGTCCGAAATTCAGTACTTC. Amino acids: CASSLGTGSEIQYF.

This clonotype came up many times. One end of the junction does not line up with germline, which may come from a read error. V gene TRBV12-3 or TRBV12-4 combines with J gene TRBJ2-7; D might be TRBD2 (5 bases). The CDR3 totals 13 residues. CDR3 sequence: CASSSGVSDEQYF. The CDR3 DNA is TGTGCCAGCAGTAGCGGTGTCTCCGACGAGCAGTACTTC.

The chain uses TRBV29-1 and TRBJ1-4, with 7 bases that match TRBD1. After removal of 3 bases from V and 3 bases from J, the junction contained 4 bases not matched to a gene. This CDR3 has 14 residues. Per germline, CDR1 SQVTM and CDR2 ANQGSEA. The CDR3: CSVEGQIPNEKLFF. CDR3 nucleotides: TGCAGCGTTGAGGGACAGATCCCTAATGAAAAACTGTTTTTT.

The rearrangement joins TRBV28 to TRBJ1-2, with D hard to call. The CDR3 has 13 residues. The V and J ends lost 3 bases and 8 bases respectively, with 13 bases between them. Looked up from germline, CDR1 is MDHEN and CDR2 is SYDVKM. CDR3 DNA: TGTGCCAGCAGTTTTTGGGCCAAGGAGGGCTACACCTTC. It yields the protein CASSFWAKEGYTF.

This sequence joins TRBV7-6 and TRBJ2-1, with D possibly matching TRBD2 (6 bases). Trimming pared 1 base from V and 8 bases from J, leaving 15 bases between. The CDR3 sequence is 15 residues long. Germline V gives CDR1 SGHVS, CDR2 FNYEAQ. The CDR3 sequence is CASSLGGRPVDEQFF. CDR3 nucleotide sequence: TGTGCCAGCAGCTTAGGAGGGAGGCCGGTGGATGAGCAGTTCTTC.

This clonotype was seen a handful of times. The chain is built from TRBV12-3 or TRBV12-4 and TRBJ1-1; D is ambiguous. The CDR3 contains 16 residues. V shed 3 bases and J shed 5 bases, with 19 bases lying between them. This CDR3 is CASSLPSDLVGTEAFF. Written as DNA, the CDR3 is TGTGCCAGCAGTTTGCCCTCTGACCTGGTAGGGACTGAAGCTTTCTTT.

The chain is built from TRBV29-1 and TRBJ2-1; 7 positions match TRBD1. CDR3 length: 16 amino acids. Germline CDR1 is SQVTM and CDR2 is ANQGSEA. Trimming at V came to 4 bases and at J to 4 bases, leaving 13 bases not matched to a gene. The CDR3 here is CSVVTPPGQSYNEQFF. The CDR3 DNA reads TGCAGCGTTGTTACCCCCCCGGGACAGTCTTACAATGAGCAGTTCTTC.

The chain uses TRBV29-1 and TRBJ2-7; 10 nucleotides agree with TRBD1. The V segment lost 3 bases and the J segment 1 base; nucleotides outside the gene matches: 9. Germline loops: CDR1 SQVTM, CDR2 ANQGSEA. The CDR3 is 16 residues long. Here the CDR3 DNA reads TGCAGCGTTGAGTCTAACGGGACAGGGGTTTCCTACGAGCAGTACTTC. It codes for CSVESNGTGVSYEQYF.

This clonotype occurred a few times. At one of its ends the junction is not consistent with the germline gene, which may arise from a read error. In nucleotides, the CDR3 is TGCGCCATCAGCTATCCTAGCGGGAGCTACAATGAGCAGTTCTTC. Translating it yields CAISYPSGSYNEQFF. The V call is TRBV4-1, the J call TRBJ2-1, with TRBD2 matching 10 bases. The CDR3 sequence is 15 residues long. Per the germline V gene, CDR1 is MGHRA and CDR2 is YSYEKL.

The CDR3 here is CATPSQGRSYNEQFF. The CDR3 nucleotides read TGTGCCACCCCTTCCCAGGGTAGGTCCTACAATGAGCAGTTCTTC. The V and J genes are TRBV2 and TRBJ2-1; possible D gene TRBD1, 5 bases. From germline, CDR1 is SNHLY and CDR2 FYNNEI. V was trimmed by 10 bases and J by 1 base, leaving 17 bases between them. This CDR3 contains 15 residues. The variable domain in full, completed from reference TRBV2 and TRBJ2-1, reads EPEVTQTPSHQVTQMGQEVILRCVPISNHLYFYWYRQILGQKVEFLVSFYNNEISEKSEIFDDQFSVERPDGSNFTLKIRSTKLEDSAMYFCATPSQGRSYNEQFFGPGTRLTVL.

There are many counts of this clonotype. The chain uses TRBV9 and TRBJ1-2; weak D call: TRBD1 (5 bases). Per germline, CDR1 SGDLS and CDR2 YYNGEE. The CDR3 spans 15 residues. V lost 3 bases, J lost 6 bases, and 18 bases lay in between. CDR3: CASSGSDIGHNGYTF. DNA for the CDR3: TGTGCCAGCAGCGGTTCGGACATCGGTCACAATGGCTACACCTTC.

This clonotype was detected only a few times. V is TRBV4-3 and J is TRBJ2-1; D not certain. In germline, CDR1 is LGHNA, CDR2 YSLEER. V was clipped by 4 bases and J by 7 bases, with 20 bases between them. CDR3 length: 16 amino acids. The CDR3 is CASSRQIFGDRNEQFF. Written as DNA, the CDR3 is TGCGCCAGCAGCCGTCAAATCTTCGGAGACCGAAATGAGCAGTTCTTC.

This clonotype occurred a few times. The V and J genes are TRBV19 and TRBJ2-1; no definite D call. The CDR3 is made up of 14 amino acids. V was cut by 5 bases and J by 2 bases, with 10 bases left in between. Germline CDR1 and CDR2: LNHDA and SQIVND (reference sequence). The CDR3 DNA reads TGTGCCAGTAGTGCGGCCGGAACCTACAATGAGCAGTTCTTC. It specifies CASSAAGTYNEQFF.

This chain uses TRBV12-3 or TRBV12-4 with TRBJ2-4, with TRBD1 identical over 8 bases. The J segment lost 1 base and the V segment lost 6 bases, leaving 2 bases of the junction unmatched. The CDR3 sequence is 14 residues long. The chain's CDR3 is CASSWDRAKNIQYF. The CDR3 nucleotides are TGTGCCAGCAGCTGGGACAGGGCCAAAAACATTCAGTACTTC.